This paragraph reports one T cell receptor (beta chain). These data originate in a study of blood T cell repertoires in COVID-19. Across the whole study: Donors in the United States, Italy and Spain gave samples during acute or convalescent COVID-19. T cells, B-cell-depleted T cells, or PBMCs provided the cDNA or gDNA that served as material.

Participants were aged about 18 to 100 years from about two dozen US areas. Authors' analysis steps: Reference gene primer amplification in the assay estimated nucleated cell counts. This table comes from immunoSEQ multiplex PCR, and its TCRdb copy is limited to in-frame clones, with some not included. Clone size and the V and J calls come from that table; the DNA yielded D and trimming. This sample has some 200,000 clones; about 86% occur once, and the top ten carry around 9.3%. Germline loops: CDR1 MNHEY, CDR2 SVGEGT. This CDR3 has 14 residues. The V gene lost 5 bases and the J gene lost 0 bases, with 10 bases spanning the gap.

V and J are TRBV6-2 or TRBV6-3 and TRBJ1-1, with a weak D call TRBD1 (5 bases). The sequence derives from a woman in her forties or fifties with acute COVID-19. The specimen sequenced was PBMCs or T cells enriched from blood (not recorded which). The CDR3 loop is CASSIQVMNTEAFF. The CDR3, as DNA: TGTGCCAGCAGTATACAGGTGATGAACACTGAAGCTTTCTTT.